Following are 19 T cell receptor beta chains from one sample sequenced in a study (dated by TCRdb to the mid-2010s). The library was built by means of 5' RACE. These reads were obtained on an Illumina MiSeq. TCRdb applied fastp at Q25 and MiXCR to the public reads, then kept only in-frame beta chains. Records with the same CDR3 protein are collapsed into one entry carrying the most frequent genes and DNA. The sample yields roughly 8,500 distinct CDR3 sequences; over 25% were counted once. Over 4.5% of the sample is in the top ten clones. The sequenced sample was naive CD4+ T cells sorted from a lymph node. Sample cell subset or site, as interpreted from the label and publication: naive CD4+ T cells, CD4+CD45RA+CD25-. These receptors originate from a female donor with breast cancer.

There are many counts of this clonotype. The chain joins TRBV5-4 to TRBJ2-7; 8 positions match TRBD1. After removal of 0 bases from V and 1 base from J, the junction contained 3 bases not matched to a gene. The germline V gene has CDR1 SGHNT and CDR2 YYREEE (reference sequence). The CDR3 totals 15 residues. The CDR3 coding sequence is TGTGCCAGCAGCTTGGGTCAGGGGGCTTCCTACGAGCAGTACTTC. Translated, it gives CASSLGQGASYEQYF.

This clonotype is medium-sized (0.01 to 0.1%) in the sample. The V and J genes are TRBV28 and TRBJ1-2, with 7 bases matching TRBD1. Trimming took 5 bases from V and 4 from J; bases not matched to a gene: 10. The germline V gene encodes CDR1 MDHEN and CDR2 SYDVKM. This CDR3 is built from 15 residues. CDR3 coding DNA: TGTGCCAGCAGTCCAAGCCAACAGGGGATCTATGGCTACACCTTC. It encodes CASSPSQQGIYGYTF.

In its sample, this clonotype is medium-sized. This rearrangement joins TRBV30 to TRBJ1-1; TRBD1 aligns across 8 bases. V trimming: 8 bases; J trimming: 2 bases; junction bases outside the gene matches: 13. The CDR3 has 15 residues. CDR1 is GTSNPN, CDR2 SVGIG, per germline (reference sequence). CDR3 DNA: TGTGCCGGAAGAGGGTACGCAGGGGGCAACACTGAAGCTTTCTTT. The encoded protein is CAGRGYAGGNTEAFF.

With respect to this clonotype: No conserved phenylalanine or tryptophan is present at the end of the CDR3, so a read error is the likely explanation. It is unclear where the CDR3 begins or ends on the DNA, so no DNA is shown, and the CDR3 is as TCRdb lists it. The V call is TRBV6-1, the J call TRBJ2-3; TRBD2 reflects the table's D call only, with no check against the DNA. The CDR3 spans 9 residues, counting both ends. From germline, CDR1 is MNHNS and CDR2 SASEGT. The CDR3: CAGSEGLPH.

This clonotype was seen ten or more times. This chain connects TRBV12-3 or TRBV12-4 to TRBJ1-5; 10 positions match TRBD1. J was trimmed by 6 bases and V by 6 bases; bases with no gene match: 8. The CDR3 extends over 15 amino acids. CDR3 protein: CASRSGTGVGQPQHF. CDR3 in DNA: TGTGCCAGCAGGTCGGGGACAGGGGTGGGTCAGCCCCAGCATTTT.

In its sample, this clonotype was seen many times. A read error is possible here, since a much larger clone lies one base away. The chain joins TRBV18 to TRBJ2-1; D possibly uses TRBD1 or TRBD2 (6 bases each). CDR1 and CDR2 from the germline V gene are KGHSH and LQKENI. The CDR3 runs 18 residues. The V end lost 0 bases, the J end lost 8 bases, and 23 bases lay between the germline ends. The CDR3 spells CASSPPWGAATDSDEQFF. The DNA for the CDR3 is TGTGCCAGCTCACCACCGTGGGGGGCCGCGACAGATTCGGATGAGCAGTTCTTC. The variable domain in full, completed from reference TRBV18 and TRBJ2-1, reads NAGVMQNPRHLVRRRGQEARLRCSPMKGHSHVYWYRQLPEEGLKFMVYLQKENIIDESGMPKERFSAEFPKEGPSILRIQQVVRGDSAAYFCASSPPWGAATDSDEQFFGPGTRLTVL.

Judged by abundance, this clonotype is medium-sized. The V call is TRBV2, the J call TRBJ1-1; D uncertain. Trimming stripped 2 bases from V and 4 bases from J, with 11 bases between. The CDR3 runs 14 residues. Germline-derived CDR1 and CDR2 are SNHLY and FYNNEI. As DNA, the CDR3 is TGTGCCAGCAGTGAACTCGGGTCTTCCACTGAAGCTTTCTTT. Its protein is CASSELGSSTEAFF.

In regard to this clonotype: A much larger clone differs from this one at a single base, so this may be a read error. The chain links TRBV5-1 to TRBJ1-1; D possibly corresponds to TRBD1 (6 bases). Per the germline V gene, CDR1 is SGHRS and CDR2 is YFSETQ. The CDR3 totals 15 residues. The CDR3 is CVSSLEGRGDAEAFF. In DNA form, the CDR3 reads TGCGTCAGCAGCTTGGAAGGCAGGGGAGACGCTGAAGCTTTCTTT.

In the case of this clonotype: A much larger clone is a single base away; this may be a read error. This chain connects TRBV4-1 to TRBJ1-2; D gene uncertain. The V and J ends lost 2 bases and 2 bases respectively, with 12 bases between them. In germline, CDR1 is MGHRA, CDR2 YSYEKL. This CDR3 is 15 amino acids long. CDR3 residues: CASSQPVLRNYGYTF. CDR3 coding DNA: TGCGCCAGCAGCCAACCAGTGCTGCGGAACTATGGCTACACCTTC.

Within the sample, this clonotype is medium-sized. The chain employs TRBV18 and TRBJ2-5, with unresolved D. The ends were cut back, 2 bases at V and 7 bases at J, with 8 bases in the middle. This CDR3 has 12 amino acids. The germline V gene has CDR1 KGHSH and CDR2 LQKENI. CDR3 DNA: TGTGCCAGCTCACCATACATAGGGACCCAGTACTTC. Translation gives CASSPYIGTQYF.

The chain has TRBV5-4 and TRBJ2-7, with D maybe TRBD1 (5 bases). V lost 1 base and J 5 bases, leaving 10 bases between the germline ends. The germline V gene has CDR1 SGHNT and CDR2 YYREEE (reference sequence). This CDR3 spans 13 amino acids. CDR3 in DNA: TGTGCCAGCAGCTTGAGTACAGGACACGAGCAGTACTTC. As protein: CASSLSTGHEQYF.

Regarding this clonotype: This sequence may be a read error, since a much larger clone differs from it by one base. In this CDR3 the conserved last residue, phenylalanine or tryptophan, is missing, so a read error is likely. CDR3 nucleotides: TGTGCCAGCTCACCAACAAGACAAGAGACCCAGTACGTC. Amino acid sequence: CASSPTRQETQYV. The rearrangement uses TRBV18 and TRBJ2-5; D is uncertain. The CDR3 spans 13 residues. CDR1 KGHSH and CDR2 LQKENI come from the germline V gene. Trimming took off 2 bases at V and 2 bases at J, with 6 bases between the two ends.

This clonotype was picked up many times. The chain joins TRBV5-1 to TRBJ2-3; TRBD2 aligns across 8 bases. The germline gives CDR1 SGHRS, CDR2 YFSETQ. There are 15 residues in the CDR3. V was clipped by 4 bases and J by 2 bases; unmatched bases: 6. CDR3 DNA: TGCGCCAGCAGCGTCTTAGCGGGATCCACAGATACGCAGTATTTT. It encodes CASSVLAGSTDTQYF.

The chain is built from TRBV7-3 and TRBJ2-3, with D uncertain. Trimming stripped 0 bases from V and 0 bases from J, with 7 bases between. This CDR3 is built from 15 residues. From germline, CDR1 is SGHTA and CDR2 FQGTGA. This CDR3 reads CASSLTGTSTDTQYF. In nucleotides, the CDR3 is TGTGCCAGCAGCTTAACAGGAACTAGCACAGATACGCAGTATTTT.

In the case of this clonotype: This may come from a read error, since a much larger clone is one base off. This chain uses TRBV12-3 or TRBV12-4 with TRBJ2-1; D is undetermined. Trimming removed 3 bases from V and 8 bases from J, with 14 bases in between. The CDR3 is made up of 14 amino acids. The CDR3 spells CASSLTPHHDEQFF. The CDR3 region has the DNA TGTGCCAGCAGTTTGACCCCTCATCACGATGAGCAGTTCTTC.

This clonotype was found many times. The V gene is TRBV4-1, the J gene TRBJ2-5, with 8 bases identical to TRBD2. The ends lost 4 bases at V and 5 bases at J; junction bases unmatched: 9. Germline V gene data show CDR1 as MGHRA and CDR2 as YSYEKL. The CDR3 runs 15 residues. The CDR3 DNA reads TGCGCCAGCAGCCCCCTTGGACTAGCTATCGAGACCCAGTACTTC. Its translation is CASSPLGLAIETQYF.

This clonotype was seen many times. The chain combines TRBV20-1 with TRBJ2-7; D is tentatively TRBD1 or TRBD2 (5 bases each). This CDR3 has 16 amino acids. The germline V and J ends were trimmed by 0 bases and 7 bases, with 22 bases remaining between them. Germline lookup yields CDR1 DFQATT and CDR2 SNEGSKA (reference sequence). For the CDR3, the DNA is TGCAGTGCTAGAGAGGTTCGATTGGAAGGGACGGGAGAGCAGTACTTC. This codes for CSAREVRLEGTGEQYF.

Concerning this clonotype: A much larger clone lies a single base off, so this may be a read error. The chain has TRBV19 and TRBJ2-1; D is uncertain. V was trimmed by 7 bases and J by 0 bases, leaving 10 bases between them. The CDR3 sequence is 14 residues long. Germline lookup yields CDR1 LNHDA and CDR2 SQIVND (reference sequence). CDR3 in DNA: TGTGCCAGTAAGCGTGGCCCCTCCTACAATGAGCAGTTCTTC. It codes for CASKRGPSYNEQFF.

This clonotype rates as medium-sized. This chain connects TRBV9 to TRBJ2-1; D uncertain. Trimming stripped 1 base from V and 9 bases from J, with 20 bases between. There are 16 residues in the CDR3. Germline V CDR1 and CDR2: SGDLS, YYNGEE. Written as DNA, the CDR3 is TGTGCCAGCAGCGTATCGGCAGGAGTGGGTTTCAGTGAGCAGTTCTTC. Translated: CASSVSAGVGFSEQFF.